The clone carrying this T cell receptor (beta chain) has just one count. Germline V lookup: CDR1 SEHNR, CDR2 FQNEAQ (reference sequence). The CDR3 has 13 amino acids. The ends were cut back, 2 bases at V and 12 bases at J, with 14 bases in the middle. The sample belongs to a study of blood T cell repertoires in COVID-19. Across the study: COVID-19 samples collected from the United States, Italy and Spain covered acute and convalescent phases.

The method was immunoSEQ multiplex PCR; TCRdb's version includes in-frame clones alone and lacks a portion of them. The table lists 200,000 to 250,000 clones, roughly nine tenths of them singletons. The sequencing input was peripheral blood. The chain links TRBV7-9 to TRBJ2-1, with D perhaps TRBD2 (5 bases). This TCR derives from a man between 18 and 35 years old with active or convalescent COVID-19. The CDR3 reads CASSLKSDSLQFF. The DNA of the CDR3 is TGTGCCAGCAGCTTAAAATCGGACTCCCTGCAGTTCTTC.